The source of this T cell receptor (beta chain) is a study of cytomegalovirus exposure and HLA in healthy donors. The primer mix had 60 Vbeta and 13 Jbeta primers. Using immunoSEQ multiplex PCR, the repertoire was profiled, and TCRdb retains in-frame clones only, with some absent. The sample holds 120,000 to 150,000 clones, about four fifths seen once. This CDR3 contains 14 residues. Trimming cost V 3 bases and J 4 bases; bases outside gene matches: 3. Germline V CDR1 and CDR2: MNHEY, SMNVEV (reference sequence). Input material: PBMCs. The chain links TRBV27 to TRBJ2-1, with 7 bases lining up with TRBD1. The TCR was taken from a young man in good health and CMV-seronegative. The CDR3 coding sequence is TGTGCCAGCAGTTTCGGACAGGATTACAATGAGCAGTTCTTC. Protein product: CASSFGQDYNEQFF.